The present T cell receptor (beta chain) was sequenced within a study of PD-1 blockade in mismatch repair-deficient tumors. On the study more broadly: Patients had approximately 11 mismatch repair-deficient cancer types, all previously treated and progressing. Study-wide points: Rapid post-treatment expansion, then contraction, generally preceding radiologic response, marked tumor-resident clones.

The CDR3 has 16 residues. V lost 4 bases and J 1 base, leaving 16 bases between the germline ends. CDR1 is MDHEN, CDR2 SYDVKM, per germline. PCR or immunohistochemistry showed mismatch repair deficiency in every enrolled patient. The TCR-sequenced patients were a few responders to pembrolizumab. This clone was picked up one time. What it binds is not known. Assay: immunoSEQ multiplex PCR; the TCRdb copy retains only in-frame clones and omits some. The sample has about 34,000 clones; 65% to 85% are singletons. The chain recombines TRBV28 with TRBJ1-1, with D maybe TRBD1 (6 bases). The material sequenced was PBMCs, taken roughly 6 weeks after starting pembrolizumab. The source is an adult with mismatch repair-deficient cancer. CDR3 in DNA: TGTGCCAGCAGTTCATGGGGGGGGGCTGGGAACACTGAAGCTTTCTTT. Amino acids: CASSSWGGAGNTEAFF.